The 7 T cell receptor beta chains listed next were all sequenced from one sample in a study of T-cell reconstitution after alpha-beta-depleted transplantation in children. Using unique molecular identifiers, the investigators prepared the TCRbeta library. TCRdb called the PCR reads again in MiXCR, with one record for every CDR3 protein. The table includes approximately 200,000 distinct CDR3 sequences, about 6% detected once. Specimen: PBMCs, collected before TCRalphabeta/CD19-depleted stem cell transplant. The receptors were sampled from a girl under three years old with combined immunodeficiency, due to receive a stem cell transplant.

This clonotype occurred many times. V and J are TRBV14 and TRBJ1-3, with D hard to call. The CDR3 runs 15 residues. Per germline, CDR1 SGHDN and CDR2 FVKESK. The V end lost 2 bases, the J end lost 2 bases, and 10 bases lay between the germline ends. The DNA for the CDR3 is TGTGCCAGCAGCCAATGGATAAGCGCTGGAAACACCATATATTTT. It yields the protein CASSQWISAGNTIYF.

This clonotype was counted at least ten times. The chain is built from TRBV29-1 and TRBJ1-1; no reliable D call. The V end lost 4 bases, the J end lost 1 base, and 13 bases lay between the germline ends. CDR3 length: 14 residues. Germline CDR1 and CDR2: SQVTM and ANQGSEA. The CDR3 spells CSVAPWAGNTEAFF. CDR3 in DNA: TGCAGCGTTGCACCCTGGGCGGGGAACACTGAAGCTTTCTTT.

This clonotype was detected many times. V and J are TRBV7-9 and TRBJ2-1; D unclear. Germline V gives CDR1 SEHNR, CDR2 FQNEAQ (reference sequence). The CDR3 sequence is 11 residues long. V was clipped by 5 bases and J by 7 bases, with 6 bases between them. The CDR3 is CASSAPNEQFF. CDR3 sequence (DNA): TGTGCCAGCAGCGCGCCAAATGAGCAGTTCTTC.

This clonotype was seen repeatedly, ten times or more. This chain connects TRBV7-9 to TRBJ2-3; 8 bases align to TRBD1. V was clipped by 5 bases and J by 4 bases; unmatched bases: 5. The CDR3 length is 14 residues. Germline-derived CDR1 and CDR2 are SEHNR and FQNEAQ (reference sequence). This CDR3 reads CASSPRTGPDTQYF. CDR3 nucleotides: TGTGCCAGCAGCCCCCGGACAGGGCCAGATACGCAGTATTTT.

This clonotype was found many times. The chain has TRBV9 and TRBJ2-5, with 15 positions matching TRBD2. Looked up from germline, CDR1 is SGDLS and CDR2 is YYNGEE. V lost 4 bases to trimming and J lost 5 bases; unmatched junction nucleotides: 9. The CDR3 has 17 amino acids. This CDR3 is CASSHNPGLAGGETQYF. The CDR3 DNA reads as TGTGCCAGCAGCCACAATCCGGGACTAGCGGGAGGCGAGACCCAGTACTTC.

In its sample, this clonotype was seen many times. The V call is TRBV6-1, the J call TRBJ2-3; 11 positions agree with TRBD2. The CDR3 totals 14 residues. The germline gives CDR1 MNHNS, CDR2 SASEGT. With V trimmed by 6 bases and J by 1 base, 0 bases remained unmatched. The DNA for the CDR3 is TGTGCCAGCAGGGGACTAGCGGGCACAGATACGCAGTATTTT. This gives the protein CASRGLAGTDTQYF.

At least ten counts were recorded for this clonotype. V gene TRBV13 combines with J gene TRBJ1-1, with D hard to call. This CDR3 region has 12 residues. Per germline, CDR1 PRHDT and CDR2 FYEKMQ (reference sequence). The V gene lost 6 bases and the J gene lost 8 bases, with 13 bases spanning the gap. CDR3 sequence: CASSFLPVEAFF. The CDR3 DNA follows: TGTGCCAGCAGTTTCCTCCCGGTAGAAGCTTTCTTT.